This T cell receptor (beta chain) was sequenced during a study of Ad26.COV2.S vaccination and SARS-CoV-2 variants. Study outcomes and limitations: After vaccination, reports described spike-specific CD8+ and CD4+ T cell responses as showing substantial breadth. An underestimation of total T cell responses may have resulted from the TCR breadth and depth analyses.

CDR1 and CDR2 from the germline V gene are SGHNT and YYREEE (reference sequence). The length of the CDR3 is 16 residues. The V gene lost 0 bases and the J gene lost 2 bases, with 15 bases spanning the gap. Clones were sequenced by immunoSEQ multiplex PCR, and TCRdb holds only the in-frame ones, with some missing. Counted here are nearly 400,000 clones, approximately 91% occurring once; the ten biggest clones make up around 1.8%. As regards this clone: The antigen is not known.

This sample's treatment: roughly 20 received Ad26.COV2.S at low or high dose, single or two shots; several received placebo; per-sample allocation not given. Sampling happened 63 days after the first vaccine or placebo injection. An 18-55-year-old adult in Boston served as donor. As its vector, the vaccine had Ad26, which expressed Wuhan-strain SARS-CoV-2 spike. The chain links TRBV5-4 to TRBJ2-7; the D gene is possibly TRBD2 (5 bases). This sequence originates from a person aged 18-60 years who received the Ad26.COV2.S COVID-19 vaccine or a placebo. The material sequenced was peripheral blood, taken in a trial of Ad26.COV2.S vaccine versus placebo. CDR3 DNA sequence: TGTGCCAGCAGCTTGGGAGGGAGACTGAGAACCTACGAGCAGTACTTC. Translating gives CASSLGGRLRTYEQYF.